This TCR beta chain was recovered during a study of T cells in narcolepsy. Study information: Healthy controls were enrolled alongside patients with narcolepsy type 1 or type 2. Study conclusions and caveats: Reportedly, autoreactive clonotypes were serially detected in patients' blood but not controls'. Some memory CD4+ repertoires had no autoreactive clone sequences. HCRT-specific and TRIB2-specific autoreactive clonotypes appeared among same-patient CSF and blood CD4+ clonotypes.

TCRdb keeps only in-frame clones here, not all; method: immunoSEQ multiplex PCR. The sample has about 22,000 clones, around 81% seen once; the top ten hold 4% to 5%. By share, this clone ranks as medium-sized. The antigen remains undetermined. V was trimmed by 4 bases and J by 7 bases, leaving 14 bases between them. The CDR3 is 15 residues long. CDR1 is SGHDN and CDR2 is FVKESK in the germline V gene. The V and J genes are TRBV14 and TRBJ1-6, with D tentatively TRBD1 (6 bases). Sequenced sample: memory (CD45RA-) CD4+ T cells from blood. This receptor was identified in a human donor in good health. CDR3 amino acids: CASSPTGSGNSPLHF. In DNA, the CDR3 is TGTGCCAGCAGCCCAACAGGGTCGGGGAATTCACCCCTCCACTTT. Supplemented by reference TRBV14 and TRBJ1-6, the full variable domain reads EAGVTQFPSHSVIEKGQTVTLRCDPISGHDNLYWYRRVMGKEIKFLLHFVKESKQDESGMPNNRFLAERTGGTYSTLKVQPAELEDSGVYFCASSPTGSGNSPLHFGNGTRLTVT.